The entry that follows covers one TCR beta chain sequence. The antigen remains undetermined. This sample is part of a study of vaccination and CD4 T cells after COVID-19. Sequenced with the Oncomine TCR Beta short-read assay was DNA taken from cultured CD4+ T cells. TCRdb independently ran MiXCR on the PCR reads; one entry per CDR3 protein. The sample consists of about 4,800 distinct CDR3 sequences, about 80% of them appearing once. The germline gives CDR1 MNHEY, CDR2 SVGEGT. The V end lost 5 bases, the J end lost 15 bases, and 13 bases lay between the germline ends. There are 11 residues in the CDR3. The treatment is: approximately 10-day PBMC culture with coronavirus spike peptide pools or control peptides (ViraFEST assay).

The chain recombines TRBV6-2 or TRBV6-3 with TRBJ1-4; perhaps TRBD1 as D (5 bases). Sequenced sample: CD4+ T cells from blood, cultured in vitro. This TCR was recovered from a human donor who had recovered from COVID-19. The CDR3 nucleotides are TGTGCCAGCAGTAATTCCGGGGCTGTGTTTTTT. This codes for CASSNSGAVFF.